One sample yielded the 19 T cell receptor beta chains listed below, sequenced in a study of blood T cells in healthy people across ages (dated by TCRdb to the mid-2010s). The library relied on 5' RACE. Sequencing was performed on an Illumina HiSeq 2500. A second about 6 to 11 cycle PCR used a sample-barcoded 5' primer and a J-beta primer mix. TCRdb reworked the public reads: Q25 trimming with fastp, MiXCR clone assembly, productive beta chains retained. One record per CDR3 amino acid sequence lists the most common genes and DNA. The sample table holds hundreds of thousands of distinct CDR3 sequences, of which about half were seen once. The leading ten clones occupy less than 20% of the sample. Sequenced material: blood. These receptors were obtained from a man aged 80 or over in good health.

The chain joins TRBV7-2 to TRBJ1-5; possible D gene TRBD1, 6 bases. CDR1 SGHTA and CDR2 FQGNSA come from the germline V gene. Trimming stripped 2 bases from V and 9 bases from J, with 17 bases between. This CDR3 comprises 15 residues. CDR3 sequence (DNA): TGTGCCAGCAGCTTAAGAAGGACAGAAGAGCGGCCCCAGCATTTT. Its protein product is CASSLRRTEERPQHF.

The rearrangement uses TRBV5-1 and TRBJ2-1; 8 bases are shared with TRBD1. Unmatched junction bases numbered 7, after V lost 4 bases and J lost 10 bases. Germline CDR1 reads SGHRS; CDR2 reads YFSETQ. The CDR3 totals 13 residues. The CDR3 nucleotides read TGCGCCAGCAGCCGGGACAGGTTGGGAGAGCAGTTCTTC. Its translation: CASSRDRLGEQFF. The entire variable domain, with the rest obtained from reference TRBV5-1 and TRBJ2-1, is as follows: KAGVTQTPRYLIKTRGQQVTLSCSPISGHRSVSWYQQTPGQGLQFLFEYFSETQRNKGNFPGRFSGRQFSNSRSEMNVSTLELGDSALYLCASSRDRLGEQFFGPGTRLTVL.

The V call is TRBV7-2, the J call TRBJ2-5; maybe TRBD2 (5 bases). Trimming removed 5 bases from V and 3 bases from J, with 22 bases in between. Looked up from germline, CDR1 is SGHTA and CDR2 is FQGNSA. This CDR3 has 17 residues. CDR3 bases: TGTGCCAGCAGCCCCACTCCTAGTGGGAGTGGGAAAGAGACCCAGTACTTC. Its translation is CASSPTPSGSGKETQYF.

This clonotype has ten or more counts. This chain joins TRBV29-1 and TRBJ2-7; D perhaps matches TRBD2 (6 bases). V was clipped by 5 bases and J by 6 bases, with 11 bases between them. This CDR3 has 11 amino acids. Germline V gives CDR1 SQVTM, CDR2 ANQGSEA. The CDR3 bases are TGCAGCGTTCGGCGGGAATCCGAGCAGTACTTC. Translated: CSVRRESEQYF.

V gene TRBV7-2 combines with J gene TRBJ2-5; D unresolved. Trimming took 7 bases from V and 9 from J, leaving 24 bases between them. CDR1 and CDR2 from the germline V gene are SGHTA and FQGNSA. The length of the CDR3 is 15 residues. CDR3 DNA sequence: TGTGCCAGCACCCTCGAATCCAGGACGGAAAAATCCCAGTACTTC. Its protein product is CASTLESRTEKSQYF.

The sample holds a few counts of this clonotype. CDR3: CASSLRTSGSFSYNEQFF. For the CDR3, the DNA is TGTGCCAGCAGCTTAAGAACTAGCGGGAGCTTTTCCTACAATGAGCAGTTCTTC. J is TRBJ2-1 and V is TRBV7-2, with 11 bases matching TRBD2. CDR1 SGHTA and CDR2 FQGNSA come from the germline V gene. The CDR3 length is 18 residues. Trimming cost V 2 bases and J 1 base; bases outside gene matches: 7.

This chain uses TRBV20-1 with TRBJ2-1, with 10 positions matching TRBD2. CDR1 and CDR2 (germline): DFQATT, SNEGSKA (reference sequence). The CDR3 runs 15 residues. V dropped 6 bases and J dropped 7; count of bases not matched to a gene: 12. As DNA, the CDR3 is TGCAGTGCCCTGAGGGCTAGCGGGAGAAGGAATGAGCAGTTCTTC. Translated, it gives CSALRASGRRNEQFF.

Notes on this clonotype: One junction end disagrees with the germline gene, perhaps due to a read error. The CDR3 DNA follows: TGTGCCATCAATGAGAACCGTGCCGGGACTAGCGGGGTTGTAGCCAAAAACATTCAGTACTTC. It translates to CAINENRAGTSGVVAKNIQYF. The chain uses TRBV10-3 and TRBJ2-4, with 13 bases identical to TRBD2. The germline gives CDR1 ENHRY, CDR2 SYGVKD. The CDR3 extends over 21 amino acids.

V is TRBV27 and J is TRBJ2-1; the D is unclear. Germline V gene sequence: CDR1 MNHEY, CDR2 SMNVEV (reference sequence). The V and J ends lost 6 bases and 3 bases respectively, with 12 bases between them. The CDR3 sequence is 14 residues long. The CDR3 DNA follows: TGTGCCAGCAGAGGTGTAACGGGCTACAATGAGCAGTTCTTC. Translated: CASRGVTGYNEQFF.

The V call is TRBV5-1, the J call TRBJ2-1, with D possibly called TRBD1 or TRBD2 (5 bases each). The CDR3 loop spans 14 amino acids. V was clipped by 4 bases and J by 5 bases, with 13 bases between them. Germline V CDR1 and CDR2: SGHRS, YFSETQ. Here the CDR3 DNA reads TGCGCCAGCAGCCCGGGACCCCTGGACAATGAGCAGTTCTTC. Translation: CASSPGPLDNEQFF.

The chain carries TRBV7-9 and TRBJ1-1; D possibly corresponds to TRBD1 (5 bases). The CDR3 sequence is 15 residues long. Germline-derived CDR1 and CDR2 are SEHNR and FQNEAQ (reference sequence). The ends were cut back, 5 bases at V and 1 base at J, with 14 bases in the middle. The CDR3 DNA sequence: TGTGCCAGCAGCCCCAGGGTGGAACGGAACACTGAAGCTTTCTTT. This translates into CASSPRVERNTEAFF.

This chain's CDR3 is CASSPIGTRLYQETQYF. For the CDR3, the DNA is TGTGCCAGCAGCCCCATCGGGACTCGACTGTACCAAGAGACCCAGTACTTC. The V gene is TRBV7-2, the J gene TRBJ2-5, with D possibly TRBD2 on 6 matching bases. V was clipped by 5 bases and J by 0 bases, with 19 bases between them. Germline V CDR1 and CDR2: SGHTA, FQGNSA. The CDR3 is 17 amino acids.

This chain uses TRBV4-2 with TRBJ2-5; D ambiguous. V was shortened by 0 bases and J by 5 bases, with 7 bases between the two germline ends. The CDR3 totals 13 residues. Germline CDR1 is LGHNA and CDR2 is YNFKEQ. The CDR3 here is CASSQDGAETQYF. In DNA form, the CDR3 reads TGTGCCAGCAGCCAAGATGGCGCGGAGACCCAGTACTTC.

V and J are TRBV11-2 and TRBJ2-5, with D possibly TRBD2 on 5 matching bases. CDR1 and CDR2 (germline): SGHAT, FQNNGV. Trimming took off 2 bases at V and 2 bases at J, with 15 bases between the two ends. The CDR3 extends over 16 amino acids. In DNA form, the CDR3 reads TGTGCCAGCAGCTTAACGGCTAGCCCAACGCAAGAGACCCAGTACTTC. It codes for CASSLTASPTQETQYF. Based on the CDR3 plus reference TRBV11-2 and TRBJ2-5, the full variable domain is EAGVAQSPRYKIIEKRQSVAFWCNPISGHATLYWYQQILGQGPKLLIQFQNNGVVDDSQLPKDRFSAERLKGVDSTLKIQPAKLEDSAVYLCASSLTASPTQETQYFGPGTRLLVL.

In its sample, this clonotype was seen many times. CDR3 residues: CASKYSATDTQYF. DNA of the CDR3: TGCGCCAGCAAGTATTCGGCCACAGATACGCAGTATTTT. V and J are TRBV5-1 and TRBJ2-3; D is unresolved. This CDR3 is 13 amino acids long. CDR1 and CDR2 (germline): SGHRS, YFSETQ. V dropped 6 bases and J dropped 2 bases, with 10 bases sitting between them.

V is TRBV20-1 and J is TRBJ2-1; 7 nucleotides match TRBD1. The CDR3 has 16 amino acids. Germline lookup yields CDR1 DFQATT and CDR2 SNEGSKA (reference sequence). V was clipped by 1 base and J by 5 bases; unmatched bases: 11. CDR3 DNA sequence: TGCAGTGCTAGAGGTTTTGGACAGGCTAAGAACAATGAGCAGTTCTTC. It yields the protein CSARGFGQAKNNEQFF.

This clonotype was recorded at least ten times. V gene TRBV5-1 combines with J gene TRBJ1-1; tentative D call: TRBD1 (5 bases). The CDR3 covers 13 residues. The germline V gene encodes CDR1 SGHRS and CDR2 YFSETQ. Trimming cost V 0 bases and J 5 bases, with 8 bases left between them. CDR3: CASSLEGVTEAFF. Written as DNA, the CDR3 is TGCGCCAGCAGCTTGGAAGGGGTGACTGAAGCTTTCTTT.

This clonotype has a handful of counts. The chain is built from TRBV11-2 and TRBJ2-5, with 9 bases matching TRBD1. From germline, CDR1 is SGHAT and CDR2 FQNNGV. V lost 5 bases and J lost 10; bases outside the gene matches: 8. CDR3 length: 13 amino acids. In DNA form, the CDR3 reads TGTGCCAGCAGCCTTGGACAGGGGTCGGACCAGTACTTC. It yields the protein CASSLGQGSDQYF.

The J gene is TRBJ2-7, the V gene TRBV5-1; tentatively, D is TRBD1 or TRBD2 (5 bases each). CDR3 length: 14 amino acids. The ends were cut back, 4 bases at V and 0 bases at J, with 11 bases in the middle. Looked up from germline, CDR1 is SGHRS and CDR2 is YFSETQ. CDR3 in DNA: TGCGCCAGCAGCCCGCCGGGGCCCTCCTACGAGCAGTACTTC. Translating gives CASSPPGPSYEQYF.